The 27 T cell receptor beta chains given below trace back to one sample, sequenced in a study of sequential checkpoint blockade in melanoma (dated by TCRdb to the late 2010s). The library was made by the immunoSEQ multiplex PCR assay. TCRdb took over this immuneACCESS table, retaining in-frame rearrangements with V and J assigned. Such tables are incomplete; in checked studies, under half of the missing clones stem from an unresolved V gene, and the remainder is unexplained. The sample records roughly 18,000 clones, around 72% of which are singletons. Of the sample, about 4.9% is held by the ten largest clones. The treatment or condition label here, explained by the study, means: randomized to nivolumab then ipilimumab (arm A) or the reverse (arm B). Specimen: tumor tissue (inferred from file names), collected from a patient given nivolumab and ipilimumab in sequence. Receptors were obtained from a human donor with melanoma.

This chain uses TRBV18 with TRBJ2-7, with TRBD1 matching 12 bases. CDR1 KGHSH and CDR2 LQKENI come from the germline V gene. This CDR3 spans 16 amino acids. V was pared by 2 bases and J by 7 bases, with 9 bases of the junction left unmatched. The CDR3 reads CASSPNPGQGAREQYF. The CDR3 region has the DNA TGTGCCAGCTCACCAAACCCGGGACAGGGGGCGCGAGAGCAGTACTTC.

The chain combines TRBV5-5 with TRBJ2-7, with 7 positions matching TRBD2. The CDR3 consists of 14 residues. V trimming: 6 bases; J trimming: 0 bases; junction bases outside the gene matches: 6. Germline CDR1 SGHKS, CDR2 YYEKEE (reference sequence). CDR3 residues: CASTSGGSSYEQYF. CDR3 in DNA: TGTGCCAGCACCTCGGGAGGATCCTCCTACGAGCAGTACTTC. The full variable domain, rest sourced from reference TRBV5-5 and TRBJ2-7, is DAGVTQSPTHLIKTRGQQVTLRCSPISGHKSVSWYQQVLGQGPQFIFQYYEKEERGRGNFPDRFSARQFPNYSSELNVNALLLGDSALYLCASTSGGSSYEQYFGPGTRLTVT.

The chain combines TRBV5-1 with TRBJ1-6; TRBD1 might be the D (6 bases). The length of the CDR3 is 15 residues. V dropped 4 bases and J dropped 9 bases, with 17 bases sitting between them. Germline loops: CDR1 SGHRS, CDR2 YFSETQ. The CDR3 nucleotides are TGCGCCAGCAGCCGAGGGGGACCCGCGGGTTCACCCCTCCACTTT. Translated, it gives CASSRGGPAGSPLHF.

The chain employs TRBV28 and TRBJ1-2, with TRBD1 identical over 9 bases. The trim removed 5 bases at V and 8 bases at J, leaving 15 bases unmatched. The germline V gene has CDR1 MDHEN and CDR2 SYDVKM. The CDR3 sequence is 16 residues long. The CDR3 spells CASSNAVGTGSGGYTF. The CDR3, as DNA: TGTGCCAGCAGTAACGCCGTAGGGACAGGGAGCGGAGGCTACACCTTC.

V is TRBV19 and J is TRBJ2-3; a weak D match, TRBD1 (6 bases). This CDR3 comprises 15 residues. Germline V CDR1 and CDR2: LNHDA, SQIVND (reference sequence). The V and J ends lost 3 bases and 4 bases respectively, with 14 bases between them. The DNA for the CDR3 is TGTGCCAGTAGTATTGAAGGGGGTGGCGCAGATACGCAGTATTTT. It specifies CASSIEGGGADTQYF.

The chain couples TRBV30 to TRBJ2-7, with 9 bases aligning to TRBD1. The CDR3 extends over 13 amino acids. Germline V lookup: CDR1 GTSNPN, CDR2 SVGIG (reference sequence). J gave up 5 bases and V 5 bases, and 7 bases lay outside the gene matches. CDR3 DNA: TGTGCCTGGGGCCGGGACAGGGCCCACGAGCAGTACTTC. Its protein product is CAWGRDRAHEQYF.

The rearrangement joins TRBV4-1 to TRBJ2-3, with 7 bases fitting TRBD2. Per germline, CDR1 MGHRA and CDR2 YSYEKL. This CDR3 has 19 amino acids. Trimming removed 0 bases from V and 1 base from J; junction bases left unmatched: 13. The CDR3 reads CASSQEGPVGTSGTDTQYF. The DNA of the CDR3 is TGCGCCAGCAGCCAAGAAGGCCCCGTTGGTACTAGCGGCACAGATACGCAGTATTTT.

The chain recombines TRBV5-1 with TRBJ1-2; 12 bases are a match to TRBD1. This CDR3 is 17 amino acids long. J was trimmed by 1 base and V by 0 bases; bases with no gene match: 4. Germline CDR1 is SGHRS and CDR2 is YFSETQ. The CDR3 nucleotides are TGCGCCAGCAGCTTGGGGGACAGGGGGCGGCATAACTATGGCTACACCTTC. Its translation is CASSLGDRGRHNYGYTF.

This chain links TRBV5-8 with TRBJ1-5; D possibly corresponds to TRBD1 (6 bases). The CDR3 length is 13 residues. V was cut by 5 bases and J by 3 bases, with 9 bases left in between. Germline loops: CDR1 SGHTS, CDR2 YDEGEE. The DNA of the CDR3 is TGTGCCAGCAGTTACAGGGACAATCAGCCCCAGCATTTT. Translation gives CASSYRDNQPQHF.

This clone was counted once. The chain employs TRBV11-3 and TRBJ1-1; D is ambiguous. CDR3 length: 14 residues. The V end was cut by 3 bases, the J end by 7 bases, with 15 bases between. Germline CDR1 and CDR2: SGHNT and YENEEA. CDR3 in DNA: TGTGCCAGCAGCTTGGGTCCGACCCCCTTTGAAGCTTTCTTT. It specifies CASSLGPTPFEAFF.

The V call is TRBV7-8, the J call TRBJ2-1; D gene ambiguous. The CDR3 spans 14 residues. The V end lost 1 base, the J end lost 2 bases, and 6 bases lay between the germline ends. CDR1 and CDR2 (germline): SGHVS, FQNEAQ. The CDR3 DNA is TGTGCCAGCAGCTTAGTGGCGGCCTACAATGAGCAGTTCTTC. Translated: CASSLVAAYNEQFF.

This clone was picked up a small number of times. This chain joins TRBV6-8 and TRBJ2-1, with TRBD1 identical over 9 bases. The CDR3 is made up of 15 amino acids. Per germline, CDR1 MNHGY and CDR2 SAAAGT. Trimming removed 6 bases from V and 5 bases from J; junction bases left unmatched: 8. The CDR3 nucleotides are TGTGCCAGCAGCTGGGACAGGGATAGTGACAATGAGCAGTTCTTC. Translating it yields CASSWDRDSDNEQFF.

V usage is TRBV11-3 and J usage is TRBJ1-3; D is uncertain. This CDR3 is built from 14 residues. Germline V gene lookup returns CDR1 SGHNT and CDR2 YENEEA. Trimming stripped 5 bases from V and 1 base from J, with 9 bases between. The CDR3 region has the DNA TGTGCCAGCAGCCTCCAACATTCTGGAAACACCATATATTTT. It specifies CASSLQHSGNTIYF.

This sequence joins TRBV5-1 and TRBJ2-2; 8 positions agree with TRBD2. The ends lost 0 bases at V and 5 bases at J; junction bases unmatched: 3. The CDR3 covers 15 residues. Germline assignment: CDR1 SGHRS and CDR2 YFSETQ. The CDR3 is CASSLVAGRTGELFF. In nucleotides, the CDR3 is TGCGCCAGCAGCTTGGTAGCGGGACGAACCGGGGAGCTGTTTTTT.

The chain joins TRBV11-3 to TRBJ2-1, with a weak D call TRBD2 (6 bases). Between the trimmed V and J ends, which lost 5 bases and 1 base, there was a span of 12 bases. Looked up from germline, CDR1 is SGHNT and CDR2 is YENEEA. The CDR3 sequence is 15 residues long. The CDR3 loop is CASSPTTSSYNEQFF. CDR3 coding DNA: TGTGCCAGCAGCCCTACGACTAGTTCCTACAATGAGCAGTTCTTC.

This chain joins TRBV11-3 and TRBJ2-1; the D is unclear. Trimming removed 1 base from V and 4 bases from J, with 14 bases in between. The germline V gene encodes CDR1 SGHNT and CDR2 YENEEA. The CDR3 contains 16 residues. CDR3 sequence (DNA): TGTGCCAGCAGCTTAGGGCAGCCGGACCTTTACAATGAGCAGTTCTTC. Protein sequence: CASSLGQPDLYNEQFF.

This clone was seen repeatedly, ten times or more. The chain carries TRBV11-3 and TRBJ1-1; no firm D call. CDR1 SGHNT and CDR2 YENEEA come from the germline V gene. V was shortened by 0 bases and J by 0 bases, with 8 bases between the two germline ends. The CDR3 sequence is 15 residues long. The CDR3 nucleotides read TGTGCCAGCAGCTTAGAGGGTCTGGTGAACACTGAAGCTTTCTTT. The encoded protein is CASSLEGLVNTEAFF.

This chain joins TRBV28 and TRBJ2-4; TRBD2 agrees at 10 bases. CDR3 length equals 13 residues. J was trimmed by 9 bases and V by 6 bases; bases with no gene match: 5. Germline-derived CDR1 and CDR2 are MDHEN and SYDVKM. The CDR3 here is CASRVAGGIIQYF. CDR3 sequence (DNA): TGTGCCAGCAGGGTAGCGGGAGGTATCATTCAGTACTTC.

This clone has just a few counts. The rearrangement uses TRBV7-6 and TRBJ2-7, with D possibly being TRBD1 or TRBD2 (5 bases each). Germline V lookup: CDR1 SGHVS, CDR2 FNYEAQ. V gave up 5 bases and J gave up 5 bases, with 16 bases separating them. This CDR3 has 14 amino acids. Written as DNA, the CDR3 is TGTGCCAGCAGCGTACGGGGCTCTGGAGACGAGCAGTACTTC. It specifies CASSVRGSGDEQYF.

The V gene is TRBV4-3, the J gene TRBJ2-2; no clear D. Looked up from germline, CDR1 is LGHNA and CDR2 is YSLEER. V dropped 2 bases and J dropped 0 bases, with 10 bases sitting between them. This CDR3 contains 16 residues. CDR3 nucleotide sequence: TGCGCCAGCAGCCAATCAGGTTTGCCGAACACCGGGGAGCTGTTTTTT. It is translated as CASSQSGLPNTGELFF.

In DNA, the CDR3 is TGTGCCAGTAACAATCAGGGGGTGGCGAACACTGAAGCTTTCTTT. Encoded protein: CASNNQGVANTEAFF. The chain employs TRBV19 and TRBJ1-1, with 7 nucleotides matching TRBD1. This CDR3 region has 15 residues. V dropped 7 bases and J dropped 1; count of bases not matched to a gene: 9. The germline CDR1 and CDR2 sequences are LNHDA and SQIVND (reference sequence).

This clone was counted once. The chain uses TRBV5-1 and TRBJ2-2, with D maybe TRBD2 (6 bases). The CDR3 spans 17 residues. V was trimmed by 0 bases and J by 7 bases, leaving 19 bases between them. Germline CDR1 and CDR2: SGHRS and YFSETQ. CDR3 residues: CASSLGRGTGVGGELFF. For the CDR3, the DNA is TGCGCCAGCAGCTTGGGTCGAGGAACGGGAGTAGGCGGGGAGCTGTTTTTT.

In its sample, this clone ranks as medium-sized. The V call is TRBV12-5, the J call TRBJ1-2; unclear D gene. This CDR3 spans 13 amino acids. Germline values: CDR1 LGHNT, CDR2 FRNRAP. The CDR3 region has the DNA TGTGCCAGCACAATAGGTGATTACCGGGGCTACACCTTC. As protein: CASTIGDYRGYTF.

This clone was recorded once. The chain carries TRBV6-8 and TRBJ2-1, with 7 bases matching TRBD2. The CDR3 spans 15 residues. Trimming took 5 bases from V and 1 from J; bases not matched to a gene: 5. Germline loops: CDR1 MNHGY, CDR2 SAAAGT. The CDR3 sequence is CASSAPSGSYNEQFF. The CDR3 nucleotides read TGTGCCAGCAGTGCACCTAGCGGATCCTACAATGAGCAGTTCTTC.

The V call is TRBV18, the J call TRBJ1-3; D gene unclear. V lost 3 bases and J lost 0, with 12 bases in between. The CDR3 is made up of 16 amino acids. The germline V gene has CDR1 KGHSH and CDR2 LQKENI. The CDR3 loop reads CASSPALQTSGNTIYF. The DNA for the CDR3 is TGTGCCAGCTCACCTGCCCTTCAGACCTCTGGAAACACCATATATTTT.

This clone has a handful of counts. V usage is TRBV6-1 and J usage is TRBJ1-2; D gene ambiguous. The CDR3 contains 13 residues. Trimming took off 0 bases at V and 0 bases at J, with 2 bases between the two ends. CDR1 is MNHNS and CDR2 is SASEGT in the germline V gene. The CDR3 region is CASSEATNYGYTF. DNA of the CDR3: TGTGCCAGCAGTGAAGCCACTAACTATGGCTACACCTTC.

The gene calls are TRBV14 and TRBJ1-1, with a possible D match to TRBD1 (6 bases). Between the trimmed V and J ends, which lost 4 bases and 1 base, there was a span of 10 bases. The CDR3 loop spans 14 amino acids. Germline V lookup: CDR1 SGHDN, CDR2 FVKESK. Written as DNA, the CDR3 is TGTGCCAGCAGCCGTCAGACAGGGAACACTGAAGCTTTCTTT. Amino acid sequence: CASSRQTGNTEAFF.